Below are 2 T cell receptor beta chains sequenced from a single sample in a study of blood T cell repertoires in COVID-19. The data were produced by immunoSEQ multiplex PCR, yet TCRdb's version contains in-frame clones alone and is incomplete. The data contain 140,000 or so clones, about 86% of them seen just once; the ten biggest clones take up approximately 8.2%. Source material: peripheral blood. These receptor sequences come from a human donor in a cohort sampled during active COVID-19.

The V and J genes are TRBV6-1 and TRBJ2-7; possibly TRBD2 for D (6 bases). V lost 3 bases and J 5 bases, leaving 14 bases between the germline ends. The CDR3 covers 14 residues. Germline lookup yields CDR1 MNHNS and CDR2 SASEGT. CDR3 loop: CASSDMGGADEQYF. CDR3 bases: TGTGCCAGCAGTGATATGGGGGGAGCGGACGAGCAGTACTTC.

The chain employs TRBV7-2 and TRBJ2-7; 7 bases align to TRBD2. The CDR3 has 14 amino acids. Germline CDR1 SGHTA, CDR2 FQGNSA. V was pared by 4 bases and J by 7 bases, with 10 bases of the junction left unmatched. This CDR3 reads CASSSPGLPREQYF. For the CDR3, the DNA is TGTGCCAGCAGCTCCCCGGGACTACCCCGGGAGCAGTACTTC.